This TCR beta chain was captured by sequencing in a study of graft-versus-host responses after intestinal transplantation. About the study: The whole recipient group had anti-thymocyte globulin induction followed by tacrolimus and steroids for around three years. General study points: Allografts carried high graft-versus-host to host-versus-graft clonal ratios in patients having graft-donor T cell macrochimerism. Recipient marrow held GvH clones, some first seen in ileum or blood.

Some clones are missing from TCRdb's copy, which holds only in-frame ones; the method was immunoSEQ multiplex PCR. The sample contains some 90,000 clones, roughly 92% of which appear only once. Details on this clone: Its target is not known.

Trimming took off 10 bases at V and 8 bases at J, with 20 bases between the two ends. CDR1 and CDR2 from the germline V gene are LNHNV and YYDKDF (reference sequence). The CDR3 sequence is 14 residues long. Specimen: unstimulated CD4+ T cells sorted from spleen or lymph node cells, collected before intestinal transplant. V gene TRBV15 combines with J gene TRBJ1-4; possible D gene TRBD1, 5 bases. The source is a human donor who received an intestinal transplant. CDR3 protein: CAINGGFAGEKLFF. The CDR3 DNA sequence: TGTGCCATAAACGGGGGGTTTGCGGGCGAAAAACTGTTTTTT.